These 2 T cell receptor beta chains originate from one sample sequenced in a study of CD8 T cells in ankylosing spondylitis (dated by TCRdb to about 2017). The protocol used for the library was 5' RACE. TCRdb shows the sequencer as Illumina HiSeq 2500. TCRdb trimmed public reads at Q25 via fastp, called clones via MiXCR and kept in-frame beta chains. Every CDR3 protein is listed once, alongside the most common genes and DNA of its rows. This sample has some 250,000 distinct CDR3 sequences in its table, and less than 10% of those were observed once. The ten largest clones add up to over 6.5% of the sample. Sequencing was carried out using blood, either unsorted or a sorted T cell fraction (not recorded which). The receptors come from a male donor with ankylosing spondylitis or in good health (not recorded which).

This clonotype has a handful of counts. The CDR3 nucleotides are TGCAGTGCCGAAGGGACTAGCGGGAGCAATGAGCAGTTCTTC. This sequence encodes CSAEGTSGSNEQFF. The chain couples TRBV20-1 to TRBJ2-1; 14 nucleotides match TRBD2. J lost 6 bases, V lost 6 bases, and 4 bases had no gene match. Germline loops: CDR1 DFQATT, CDR2 SNEGSKA (reference sequence). This CDR3 is 14 amino acids long.

The chain carries TRBV12-3 or TRBV12-4 and TRBJ2-2; tentative D call: TRBD1 (6 bases). CDR3 length equals 14 residues. With 5 bases removed from V and 7 bases from J, the gap between germline ends came to 14 bases. Here the CDR3 reads CASSPTDRLGELFF. In DNA form, the CDR3 reads TGTGCCAGCAGTCCCACGGACAGACTCGGGGAGCTGTTTTTT.